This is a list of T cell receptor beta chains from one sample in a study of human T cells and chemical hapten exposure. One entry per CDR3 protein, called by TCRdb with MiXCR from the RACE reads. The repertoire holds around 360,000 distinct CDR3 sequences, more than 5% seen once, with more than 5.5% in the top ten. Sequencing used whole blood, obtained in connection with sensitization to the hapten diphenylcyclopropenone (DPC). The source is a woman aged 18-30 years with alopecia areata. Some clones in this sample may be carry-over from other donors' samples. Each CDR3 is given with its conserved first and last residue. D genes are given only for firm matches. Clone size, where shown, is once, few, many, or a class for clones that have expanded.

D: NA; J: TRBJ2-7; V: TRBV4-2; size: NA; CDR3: CASSGLVGSSYEQYF; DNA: TGTGCCAGCAGCGGCTTGGTTGGGAGCTCCTACGAGCAGTACTTC
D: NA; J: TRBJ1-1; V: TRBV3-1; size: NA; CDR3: CASSQEGAGAFEAFF; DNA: TGTGCCAGCAGCCAAGAGGGGGCAGGGGCTTTTGAAGCTTTCTTT
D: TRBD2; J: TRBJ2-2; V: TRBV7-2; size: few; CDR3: CASSPIAGGPAAGELFF; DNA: TGTGCCAGCAGCCCTATAGCGGGGGGGCCCGCGGCCGGGGAGCTGTTTTTT
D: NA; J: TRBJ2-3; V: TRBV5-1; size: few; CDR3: CASSLRRGPVTDTQYF; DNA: TGCGCCAGCAGCTTGAGGAGGGGGCCCGTGACAGATACGCAGTATTTT
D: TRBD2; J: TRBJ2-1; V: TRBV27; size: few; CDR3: CASSLKRGTYNEQFF; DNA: TGTGCCAGCAGTTTAAAGCGGGGCACCTACAATGAGCAGTTCTTC
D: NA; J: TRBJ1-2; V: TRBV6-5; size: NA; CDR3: CASSYSRGLTGIGYGYTF; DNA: TGTGCCAGCAGTTACTCGAGAGGGTTAACAGGAATCGGCTATGGCTACACCTTC
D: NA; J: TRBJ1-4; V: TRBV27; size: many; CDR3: CASSLWGGSTNEKLFF; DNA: TGTGCCAGCAGTTTATGGGGGGGCTCAACTAATGAAAAACTGTTTTTT
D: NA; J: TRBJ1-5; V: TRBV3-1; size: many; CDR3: CASSQSPVAAQPQHF; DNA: TGTGCCAGCAGCCAGTCTCCTGTGGCGGCCCAGCCCCAGCATTTT
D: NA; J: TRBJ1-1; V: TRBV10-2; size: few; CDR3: CASIRTLNTEAFF; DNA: TGCGCCAGCATCAGGACGTTGAACACTGAAGCTTTCTTT
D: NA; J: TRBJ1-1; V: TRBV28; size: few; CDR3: CASSINDRTANTEAFF; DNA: TGTGCCAGCAGTATAAACGACCGGACGGCGAACACTGAAGCTTTCTTT
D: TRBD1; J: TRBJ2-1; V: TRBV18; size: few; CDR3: CASSPGTGSYNEQFF; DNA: TGTGCCAGCTCACCAGGGACAGGGAGCTACAATGAGCAGTTCTTC
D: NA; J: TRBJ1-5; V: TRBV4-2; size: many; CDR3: CASSQVIGLDQPQHF; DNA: TGTGCCAGCAGCCAAGTTATTGGGTTGGATCAGCCCCAGCATTTT
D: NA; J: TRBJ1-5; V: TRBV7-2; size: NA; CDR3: CASSLDGQSNQPQHF; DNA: TGTGCCAGCAGCTTAGACGGACAGAGCAATCAGCCCCAGCATTTT
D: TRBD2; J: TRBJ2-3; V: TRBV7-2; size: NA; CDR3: CASSPGTSGAWDTQYF; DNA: TGTGCCAGCAGCCCCGGGACTAGCGGGGCGTGGGATACGCAGTATTTT
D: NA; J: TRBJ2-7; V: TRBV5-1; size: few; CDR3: CASSLTAGTLYYEQYF; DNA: TGCGCCAGCAGCTTGACGGCGGGGACCCTGTACTACGAGCAGTACTTC
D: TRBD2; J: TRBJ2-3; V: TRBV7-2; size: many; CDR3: CASSPHGLAPDTQYF; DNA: TGTGCCAGCAGCCCGCATGGACTAGCCCCGGATACGCAGTATTTT
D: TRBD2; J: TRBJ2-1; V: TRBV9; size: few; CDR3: CASSVSSGGAYEQFF; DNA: TGTGCCAGCAGCGTATCTAGCGGGGGGGCATATGAGCAGTTCTTC
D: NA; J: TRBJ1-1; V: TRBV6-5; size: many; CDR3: CASTTAGRHTEAFF; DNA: TGTGCCAGCACCACCGCGGGGCGACACACTGAAGCTTTCTTT
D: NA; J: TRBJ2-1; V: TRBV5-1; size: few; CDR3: CASSSQRQGGNEQFF; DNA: TGCGCCAGCAGCTCCCAACGCCAAGGGGGCAATGAGCAGTTCTTC
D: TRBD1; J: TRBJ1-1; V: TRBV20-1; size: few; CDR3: CSARAGQGVMEAFF; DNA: TGCAGTGCTAGAGCGGGACAGGGGGTTATGGAAGCTTTCTTT
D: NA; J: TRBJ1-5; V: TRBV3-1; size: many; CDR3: CASSDRDSNQPQHF; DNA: TGTGCCAGCAGCGACAGAGATAGCAATCAGCCCCAGCATTTT
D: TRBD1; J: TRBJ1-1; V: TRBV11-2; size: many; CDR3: CASSSGTGLDGEAFF; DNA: TGTGCCAGCAGCTCCGGGACAGGCCTTGACGGAGAAGCTTTCTTT
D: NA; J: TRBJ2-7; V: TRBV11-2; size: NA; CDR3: CASSLDLRTADEQYF; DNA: TGTGCCAGCAGCTTAGATCTCCGGACAGCGGACGAGCAGTACTTC
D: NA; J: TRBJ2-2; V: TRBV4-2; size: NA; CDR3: CASSQGGGAYGELFF; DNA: TGTGCCAGCAGCCAAGGAGGGGGGGCCTACGGGGAGCTGTTTTTT
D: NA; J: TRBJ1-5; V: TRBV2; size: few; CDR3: CASSGGQGVQPQHF; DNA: TGTGCCAGCAGTGGCGGGCAGGGTGTTCAGCCCCAGCATTTT
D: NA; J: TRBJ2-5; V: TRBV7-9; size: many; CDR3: CASSFGQGETQYF; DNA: TGTGCCAGCAGCTTCGGCCAAGGAGAGACCCAGTACTTC
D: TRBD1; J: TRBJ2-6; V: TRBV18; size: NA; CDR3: CASSTGQGFSGANVLTF; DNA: TGTGCCAGCTCAACGGGACAGGGGTTCTCCGGGGCCAACGTCCTGACTTTC
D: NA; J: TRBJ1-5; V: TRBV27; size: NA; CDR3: CASTRSLGSNQPQHF; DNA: TGTGCCAGCACCCGCTCATTGGGGAGCAATCAGCCCCAGCATTTT
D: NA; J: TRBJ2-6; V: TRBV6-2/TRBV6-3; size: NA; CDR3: CASLEAGANVLTF; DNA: TGTGCCAGCTTGGAGGCTGGGGCCAACGTCCTGACTTTC
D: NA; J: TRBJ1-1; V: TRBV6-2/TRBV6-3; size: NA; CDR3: CASSHPRSEAFF; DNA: TGTGCCAGCAGCCATCCAAGGTCTGAAGCTTTCTTT
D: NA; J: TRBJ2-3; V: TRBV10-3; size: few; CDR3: CAIRAETDTQYF; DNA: TGTGCCATCAGGGCCGAAACAGATACGCAGTATTTT